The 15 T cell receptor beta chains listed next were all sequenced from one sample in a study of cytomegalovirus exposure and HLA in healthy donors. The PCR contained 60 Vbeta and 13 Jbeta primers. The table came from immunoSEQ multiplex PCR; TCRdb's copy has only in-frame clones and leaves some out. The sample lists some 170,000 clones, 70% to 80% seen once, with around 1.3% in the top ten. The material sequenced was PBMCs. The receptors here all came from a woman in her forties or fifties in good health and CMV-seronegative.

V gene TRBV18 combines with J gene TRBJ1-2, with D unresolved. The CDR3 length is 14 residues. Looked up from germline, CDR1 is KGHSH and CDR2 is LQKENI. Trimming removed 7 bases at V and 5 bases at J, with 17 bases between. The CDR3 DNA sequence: TGTGCCAGCTTATCGCGGTACACTGTTTATGGCTACACCTTC. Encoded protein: CASLSRYTVYGYTF.

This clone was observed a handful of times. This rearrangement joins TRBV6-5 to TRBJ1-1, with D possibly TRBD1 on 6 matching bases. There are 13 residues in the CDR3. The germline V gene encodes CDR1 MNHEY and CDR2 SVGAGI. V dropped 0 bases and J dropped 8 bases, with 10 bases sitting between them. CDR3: CASSYSTGLEAFF. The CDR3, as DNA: TGTGCCAGCAGTTACTCCACAGGGTTGGAAGCTTTCTTT.

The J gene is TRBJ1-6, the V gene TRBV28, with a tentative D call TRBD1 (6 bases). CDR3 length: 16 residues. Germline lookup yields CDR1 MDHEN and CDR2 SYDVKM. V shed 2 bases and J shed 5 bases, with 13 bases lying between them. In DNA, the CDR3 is TGTGCCAGCAGTTTACTCCTTACAGGGAATAATTCACCCCTCCACTTT. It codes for CASSLLLTGNNSPLHF.

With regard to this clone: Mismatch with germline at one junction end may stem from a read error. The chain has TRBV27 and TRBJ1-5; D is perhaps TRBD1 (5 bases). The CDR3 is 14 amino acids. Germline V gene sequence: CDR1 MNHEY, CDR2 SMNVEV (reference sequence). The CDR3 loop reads CVSSLSNRYQPQHF. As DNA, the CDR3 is TGTGTCAGCAGTTTATCGAACAGGTATCAGCCCCAGCATTTT.

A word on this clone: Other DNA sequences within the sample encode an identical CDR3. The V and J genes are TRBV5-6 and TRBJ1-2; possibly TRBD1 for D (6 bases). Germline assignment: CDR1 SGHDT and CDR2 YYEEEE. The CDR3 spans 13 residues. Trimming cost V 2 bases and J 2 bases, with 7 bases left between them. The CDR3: CASSLDRNYGYTF. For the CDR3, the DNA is TGTGCCAGCAGCTTAGACAGGAACTATGGCTACACCTTC.

CDR3 coding DNA: TGCGCCAGCAGCTTGAGAGGAAGCTCTGGAAACACCATATATTTT. As protein: CASSLRGSSGNTIYF. The genes are TRBV5-1 and TRBJ1-3; unclear D gene. The germline gives CDR1 SGHRS, CDR2 YFSETQ. V lost 1 base and J lost 0, with 8 bases in between. This CDR3 region has 15 residues.

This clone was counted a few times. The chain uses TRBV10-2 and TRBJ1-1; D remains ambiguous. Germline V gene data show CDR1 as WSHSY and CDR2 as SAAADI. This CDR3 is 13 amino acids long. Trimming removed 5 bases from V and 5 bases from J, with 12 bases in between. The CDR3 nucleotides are TGCGCCAGCAGTTATTGGGAGAGTACTGAAGCTTTCTTT. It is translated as CASSYWESTEAFF.

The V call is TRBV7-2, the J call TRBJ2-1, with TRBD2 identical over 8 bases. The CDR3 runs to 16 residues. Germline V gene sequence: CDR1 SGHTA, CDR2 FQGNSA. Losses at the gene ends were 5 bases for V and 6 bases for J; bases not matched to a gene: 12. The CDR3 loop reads CASSVSLSGRGNEQFF. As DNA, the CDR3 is TGTGCCAGCAGCGTCAGTTTGAGCGGGAGAGGCAATGAGCAGTTCTTC.

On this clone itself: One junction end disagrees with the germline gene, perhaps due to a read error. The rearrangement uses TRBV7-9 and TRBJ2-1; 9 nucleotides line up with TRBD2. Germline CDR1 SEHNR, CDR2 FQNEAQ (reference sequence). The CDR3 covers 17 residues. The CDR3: CSSSLARRTSANNEQFF. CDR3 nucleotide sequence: TGTTCCAGCAGCTTAGCTCGGAGGACTAGCGCCAACAATGAGCAGTTCTTC.

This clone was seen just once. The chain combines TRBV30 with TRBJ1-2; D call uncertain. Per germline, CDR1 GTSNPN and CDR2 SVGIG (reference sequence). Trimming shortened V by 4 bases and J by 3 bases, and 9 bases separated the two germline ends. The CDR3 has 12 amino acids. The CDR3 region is CAWTREYYGYTF. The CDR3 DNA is TGTGCCTGGACTAGGGAGTACTATGGCTACACCTTC.

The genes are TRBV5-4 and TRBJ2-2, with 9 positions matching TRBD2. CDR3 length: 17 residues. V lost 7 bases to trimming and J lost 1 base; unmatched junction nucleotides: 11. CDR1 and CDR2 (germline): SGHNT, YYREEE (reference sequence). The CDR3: CASRAGGALLNTGELFF. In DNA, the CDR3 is TGTGCCAGCCGCGCGGGGGGGGCCTTATTGAACACCGGGGAGCTGTTTTTT.

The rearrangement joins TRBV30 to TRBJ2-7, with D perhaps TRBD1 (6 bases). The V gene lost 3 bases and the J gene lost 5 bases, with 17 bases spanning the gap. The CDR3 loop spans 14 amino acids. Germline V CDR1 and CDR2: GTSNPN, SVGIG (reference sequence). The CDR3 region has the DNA TGTGCCTGGAGCCAGGGGAACGGAAAGAACGAGCAGTACTTC. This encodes CAWSQGNGKNEQYF.

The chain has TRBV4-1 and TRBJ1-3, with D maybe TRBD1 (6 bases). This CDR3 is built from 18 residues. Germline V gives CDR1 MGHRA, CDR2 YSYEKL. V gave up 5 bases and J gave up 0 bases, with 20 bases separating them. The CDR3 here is CASSSDPQGPGSGNTIYF. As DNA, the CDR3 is TGCGCCAGCAGCTCCGACCCCCAGGGGCCCGGCTCTGGAAACACCATATATTTT.

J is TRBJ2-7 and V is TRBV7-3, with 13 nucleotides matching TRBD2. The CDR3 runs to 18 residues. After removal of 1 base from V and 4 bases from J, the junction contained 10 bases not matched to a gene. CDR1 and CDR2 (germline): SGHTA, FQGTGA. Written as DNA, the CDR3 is TGTGCCAGCAGCTTAATGGGGGGAAGGACTAGCGGGAGTTACGAGCAGTACTTC. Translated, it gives CASSLMGGRTSGSYEQYF.

The CDR3 loop is CASSLFIGGRETQYF. The CDR3, as DNA: TGTGCCAGCAGTTTATTTATTGGGGGGAGGGAGACCCAGTACTTC. The V call is TRBV28, the J call TRBJ2-5; D may be TRBD2 (6 bases). There are 15 residues in the CDR3. Germline CDR1 is MDHEN and CDR2 is SYDVKM. V lost 1 base and J 5 bases, leaving 14 bases between the germline ends.